These 14 T cell receptor beta chains originate from one sample sequenced in a study of T cells of healthy individuals. TCRdb re-analysed the 5' RACE reads in MiXCR, keeping a single row per CDR3 protein. The data show 40,000 to 60,000 distinct CDR3 sequences, over 12% seen once. The receptors here all came from a human donor in good health.

Only one count was recorded for this clonotype. The chain carries TRBV5-1 and TRBJ1-2; no clear D. Between the trimmed V and J ends, which lost 1 base and 7 bases, there was a span of 11 bases. The CDR3 contains 13 residues. Germline V lookup: CDR1 SGHRS, CDR2 YFSETQ. Here the CDR3 reads CASSLMEKSGYTF. In nucleotides, the CDR3 is TGCGCCAGCAGCTTGATGGAAAAGAGTGGCTACACCTTC.

This clonotype was seen a few times. The chain carries TRBV25-1 and TRBJ2-7; tentatively, D is TRBD2 (5 bases). Germline V CDR1 and CDR2: MGHDK, SYGVNS. V dropped 3 bases and J dropped 1 base, with 16 bases sitting between them. This CDR3 has 16 residues. CDR3 DNA sequence: TGTGCCAGCAGTGATACTTTAAGGGTAGCGTCCTACGAGCAGTACTTC. It specifies CASSDTLRVASYEQYF.

This clonotype was seen a handful of times. This chain links TRBV7-9 with TRBJ2-1, with TRBD2 matching over 13 bases. Germline loops: CDR1 SEHNR, CDR2 FQNEAQ (reference sequence). CDR3 length: 16 residues. V lost 4 bases, J lost 4 bases, and 4 bases stayed unmatched. In nucleotides, the CDR3 is TGTGCCAGCAGCTCCGAGGGACTAGCGGGGTACAATGAGCAGTTCTTC. Translating it yields CASSSEGLAGYNEQFF.

This clonotype was seen many times. The rearrangement links TRBV5-1 to TRBJ2-1; 9 bases are a match to TRBD2. In germline, CDR1 is SGHRS, CDR2 YFSETQ. V lost 3 bases to trimming and J lost 15 bases; unmatched junction nucleotides: 13. The CDR3 is 14 residues long. The DNA of the CDR3 is TGCGCCAGCAGCTCGATAGCGGGAGACTCGCATGCGTTCTTC. The encoded protein is CASSSIAGDSHAFF.

This clonotype was seen many times. This chain links TRBV20-1 with TRBJ1-1; D remains ambiguous. From germline, CDR1 is DFQATT and CDR2 SNEGSKA (reference sequence). CDR3 size: 15 residues. The V and J ends lost 0 bases and 4 bases respectively, with 15 bases between them. CDR3 sequence (DNA): TGCAGTGCTAGAGATCTTTTGGGTCTCAGCACTGAAGCTTTCTTT. Residues: CSARDLLGLSTEAFF.

The sample holds a few counts of this clonotype. CDR3 residues: CASSPSTSGYNEQFF. The CDR3 nucleotides are TGCGCCAGCAGTCCAAGTACTAGCGGATACAATGAGCAGTTCTTC. The rearrangement uses TRBV4-3 and TRBJ2-1; 8 nucleotides match TRBD2. The junction had 8 bases not matched to a gene; V was cut back by 6 bases and J by 4 bases. The CDR3 spans 15 residues. Looked up from germline, CDR1 is LGHNA and CDR2 is YSLEER.

The V gene is TRBV9, the J gene TRBJ2-7; D remains unclear. The CDR3 is 13 amino acids. Trimming cost V 0 bases and J 0 bases, with 4 bases left between them. Germline loops: CDR1 SGDLS, CDR2 YYNGEE. For the CDR3, the DNA is TGTGCCAGCAGCGTAGTGCCCTCCTACGAGCAGTACTTC. It yields the protein CASSVVPSYEQYF.

This clonotype showed up many times. The chain employs TRBV10-3 and TRBJ2-7; 7 bases fit TRBD2. Germline CDR1 ENHRY, CDR2 SYGVKD. V was clipped by 4 bases and J by 2 bases; unmatched bases: 8. The CDR3 is made up of 15 amino acids. The CDR3 nucleotides read TGTGCCATCAGTGTCTCGACAGCGGGAACCTACGAGCAGTACTTC. The encoded protein is CAISVSTAGTYEQYF.

This clonotype was seen ten or more times. CDR3 DNA sequence: TGTGCCAGCAGCAGGGTTTTGAACACTGAAGCTTTCTTT. Translated: CASSRVLNTEAFF. The V gene is TRBV12-3 or TRBV12-4, the J gene TRBJ1-1, with a tentative D call TRBD1 (5 bases). Trimming cost V 6 bases and J 0 bases, with 8 bases left between them. The CDR3 runs 13 residues.

This clonotype was detected many times. The chain has TRBV6-5 and TRBJ2-6, with D perhaps given as TRBD1 or TRBD2 (5 bases each). The germline V gene has CDR1 MNHEY and CDR2 SVGAGI. V was trimmed by 2 bases and J by 1 base, leaving 9 bases between them. This CDR3 has 16 residues. The CDR3 reads CASSYTEGSGANVLTF. CDR3 sequence (DNA): TGTGCCAGCAGTTACACTGAGGGGTCTGGGGCCAACGTCCTGACTTTC.

This chain links TRBV10-3 with TRBJ2-7; D perhaps matches TRBD1 (6 bases). V shed 2 bases and J shed 6 bases, with 17 bases lying between them. This CDR3 is built from 15 residues. Germline V gene lookup returns CDR1 ENHRY and CDR2 SYGVKD. CDR3 in amino acids: CAISEPLQGLSEQYF. Written as DNA, the CDR3 is TGTGCCATCAGTGAGCCACTACAGGGATTGAGCGAGCAGTACTTC.

This clonotype has at least ten counts. The chain is built from TRBV7-9 and TRBJ1-1; unclear D gene. The germline V gene has CDR1 SEHNR and CDR2 FQNEAQ (reference sequence). Trimming removed 3 bases from V and 1 base from J, with 6 bases in between. This CDR3 region has 13 residues. This CDR3 is CASSFSGNTEAFF. In DNA, the CDR3 is TGTGCCAGCAGCTTTTCTGGGAACACTGAAGCTTTCTTT.

This clonotype was counted at least ten times. The chain is built from TRBV19 and TRBJ2-7, with TRBD1 as a possible D gene (6 bases). CDR3 length equals 13 residues. CDR1 LNHDA and CDR2 SQIVND come from the germline V gene (reference sequence). Trimming cost V 4 bases and J 5 bases, with 12 bases left between them. The CDR3 DNA reads as TGTGCCAGTAGTAAGACAGGCTCGAACGAGCAGTACTTC. Translated, it gives CASSKTGSNEQYF.

This clonotype was observed at least ten times. The genes are TRBV7-2 and TRBJ2-7, with D perhaps given as TRBD1 or TRBD2 (5 bases each). V gave up 3 bases and J gave up 7 bases, with 7 bases separating them. CDR1 is SGHTA, CDR2 FQGNSA, per germline. This CDR3 is 11 amino acids long. CDR3 sequence (DNA): TGTGCCAGCAGCTTCTGGGGGGAGCAGTACTTC. This translates into CASSFWGEQYF.